This T cell receptor beta chain was profiled in a study of T cells expressing NK-cell markers. CDR1 KGHDR and CDR2 SFDVKD come from the germline V gene. The CDR3 has 13 residues. TCRdb re-called the 5' RACE reads and catalogs CDR3 proteins one per entry, DNA excluded. The sample holds 250,000 to 300,000 distinct CDR3 sequences. The TCR comes from a woman aged 18-69 years in good health. Material for sequencing was blood T cells: a sorted CD56 or NKG2C T cell subset, CD4+ or CD8+ T cells, or bulk PBMC T cells (not recorded which). The chain carries TRBV24-1 and TRBJ1-2. CDR3 protein: CATSDFAGEGYTF.